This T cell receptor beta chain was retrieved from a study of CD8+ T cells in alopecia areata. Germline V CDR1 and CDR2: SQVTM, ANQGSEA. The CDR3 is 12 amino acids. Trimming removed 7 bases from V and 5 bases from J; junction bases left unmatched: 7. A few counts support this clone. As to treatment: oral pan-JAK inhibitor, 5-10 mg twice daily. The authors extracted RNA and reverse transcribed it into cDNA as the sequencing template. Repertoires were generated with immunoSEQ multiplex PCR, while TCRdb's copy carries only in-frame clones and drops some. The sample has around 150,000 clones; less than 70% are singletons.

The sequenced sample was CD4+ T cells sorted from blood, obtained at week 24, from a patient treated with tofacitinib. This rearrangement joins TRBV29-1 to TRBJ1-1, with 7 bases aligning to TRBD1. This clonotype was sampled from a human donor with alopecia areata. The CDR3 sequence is CSASQGRTEAFF. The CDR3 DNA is TGCAGCGCCTCACAGGGGAGGACTGAAGCTTTCTTT.